This TCR beta chain was profiled in a study of neurological immune-mediated disorders. The time point: longitudinal time-point 2. Study-level points and caveats: Repertoires from 18 of 34 multiple sclerosis patients grouped phylogenetically into a related-CDR3 cluster, suggesting a possible signature. None of the CDR3 amino acid sequences in expanded clones turned up in more than one subject, which points to private repertoires in all groups.

Synthesis of cDNA was performed by 5'RACE using 10-nucleotide random UMIs. TCRdb passed the 5' RACE reads through MiXCR, listing each CDR3 protein once. The sample shows about 80,000 distinct CDR3 sequences, over 4.5% of them seen only once. This clonotype was observed at least ten times. As yet, its antigen is unknown. The junction had 3 bases not matched to a gene; V was cut back by 6 bases and J by 1 base. This CDR3 contains 14 residues. Germline V lookup: CDR1 SGHRS, CDR2 YFSETQ. The V gene is TRBV5-1, the J gene TRBJ2-1; 8 bases align to TRBD1. The sequence was obtained from a woman in her sixties with multiple sclerosis. Material: PBMCs. The CDR3 DNA follows: TGCGCCAGCAAGACAGGGGAGTCCTACAATGAGCAGTTCTTC. Translation: CASKTGESYNEQFF.